The entry that follows covers one T cell receptor beta chain sequence. Its antigen remains unknown. CD4+ T cells from unexposed donors were obtained before the COVID-19 pandemic (2011-2018). The CDR3 contains 17 residues. Per germline, CDR1 KGHSH and CDR2 LQKENI. V lost 6 bases and J lost 0, with 17 bases in between. This sample is part of a study of CD4 T cells in relation to SARS-CoV-2 and coronaviruses. At the level of the study: Crossreactive spike epitopes shared across donors were mapped to their HLA restriction. The study's findings and limits: Samples before the pandemic and after infection were not matched within any donor.

Uncultured naive and memory CD4+ T cells supplied DNA for deep TCR-beta sequencing. Clones were sequenced by immunoSEQ multiplex PCR, and TCRdb holds only the in-frame ones, with some missing. The sample has some 65,000 clones, over 70% seen once. Sequenced sample: memory CD4+ T cells from PBMCs. The sequence came from a human donor in good health. The chain carries TRBV18 and TRBJ2-2, with D maybe TRBD1 (5 bases). CDR3: CASSPRDRLANTGELFF. As DNA, the CDR3 is TGTGCCAGCTCCCCCAGGGATCGGCTGGCGAACACCGGGGAGCTGTTTTTT.